The 5 T cell receptor beta chains listed next were all sequenced from one sample in a study of blood T cell repertoires in COVID-19. Sequencing used immunoSEQ multiplex PCR; TCRdb keeps in-frame clones, though not all of them. The data contain about 480,000 clones, roughly nine tenths of them singletons. Sequencing was performed on peripheral blood. Receptors originate from a man younger than 35 with COVID-19, enrolled during active disease.

The chain recombines TRBV16 with TRBJ2-7; 10 bases align to TRBD1. Germline lookup yields CDR1 KGHSY and CDR2 FQNENV. Trimming at V came to 4 bases and at J to 4 bases, leaving 7 bases not matched to a gene. The CDR3 is made up of 15 amino acids. CDR3 in DNA: TGTGCCAGCAGCCCAGCCGGGACAGGGGATTACGAGCAGTACTTC. It is translated as CASSPAGTGDYEQYF.

V usage is TRBV24-1 and J usage is TRBJ2-1, with 8 bases matching TRBD2. Germline CDR1 and CDR2: KGHDR and SFDVKD. This CDR3 has 14 amino acids. V lost 2 bases and J lost 9; bases outside the gene matches: 5. The CDR3 is CATSDSAGAVEQFF. For the CDR3, the DNA is TGTGCCACCAGTGATTCAGCGGGAGCCGTTGAGCAGTTCTTC.

The rearrangement links TRBV16 to TRBJ1-5; D unclear. The germline CDR1 and CDR2 sequences are KGHSY and FQNENV. The V and J ends lost 2 bases and 7 bases respectively, with 12 bases between them. This CDR3 spans 14 amino acids. The CDR3, as DNA: TGTGCCAGCAGCCAAGGAAGAGGGAACCAGCCCCAGCATTTT. This encodes CASSQGRGNQPQHF.

The CDR3 DNA is TGCGCCAGCAGCTTATTCGGGTCCGGTACGCAGTATTTT. Its protein product is CASSLFGSGTQYF. The chain carries TRBV5-1 and TRBJ2-3; D is unclear. Per germline, CDR1 SGHRS and CDR2 YFSETQ. The CDR3 totals 13 residues. Trimming pared 2 bases from V and 8 bases from J, leaving 12 bases between.

The chain uses TRBV6-5 and TRBJ1-2; D is ambiguous. Germline CDR1 reads MNHEY; CDR2 reads SVGAGI. The ends were cut back, 7 bases at V and 7 bases at J, with 16 bases in the middle. This CDR3 is built from 13 residues. CDR3 loop: CASTSGVTGGYTF. The CDR3 DNA reads TGTGCCAGCACTTCCGGGGTGACCGGTGGCTACACCTTC.